The following is a T cell receptor beta chain sequence with its context. What it binds is not known. The sample is drawn from a study of T cell repertoires in cytomegalovirus infection. Background on the study: Recently identified HLA-C-restricted CMV epitopes and well-studied HLA-B-restricted CMV epitopes were used by the study. Indications of both CMV infection and matching HLA type were provided by public TCR beta signatures. Overall study results and limits: What dominated the ex vivo response were HLA-C-restricted CMV-specific TCR beta clonotypes. Cumulative public TCR beta family frequency identified CMV carriers with the relevant HLA.

Using its own MiXCR run on the reads, TCRdb lists one record per CDR3 protein. The repertoire includes about 270,000 distinct CDR3 sequences, approximately 22% of them detected once, and roughly 19% sits in the top ten. The material sequenced was cultured PBMCs, taken from culture after CMV antigen stimulation. The origin of this receptor is a human donor in good health (CMV status not recorded). Some clones in this sample may be carry-over from other donors' samples.

CDR3 coding DNA: TGTGCCAGCAGTGAAAGGACTAGCGGCACCGGGGAGCTGTTTTTT. Translating it yields CASSERTSGTGELFF. This sequence joins TRBV2 and TRBJ2-2, with 10 nucleotides matching TRBD2. The CDR3 sequence is 15 residues long. CDR1 is SNHLY, CDR2 FYNNEI, per germline. The V gene end was trimmed by 2 bases and the J gene end by 4 bases; junction bases not matched to a gene: 1.